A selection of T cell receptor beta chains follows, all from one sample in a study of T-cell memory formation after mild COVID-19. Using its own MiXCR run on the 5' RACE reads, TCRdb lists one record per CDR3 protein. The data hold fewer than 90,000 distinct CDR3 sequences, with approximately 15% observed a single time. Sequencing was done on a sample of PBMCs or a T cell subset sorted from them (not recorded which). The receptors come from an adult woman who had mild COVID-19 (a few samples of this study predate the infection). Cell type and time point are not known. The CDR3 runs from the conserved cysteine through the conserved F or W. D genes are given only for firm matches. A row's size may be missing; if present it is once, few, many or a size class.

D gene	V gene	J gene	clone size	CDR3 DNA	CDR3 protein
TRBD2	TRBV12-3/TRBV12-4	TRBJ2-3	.	TGTGCCATCGGCGGGAGGACCACAGATACGCAGTATTTT	CAIGGRTTDTQYF
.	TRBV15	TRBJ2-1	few	TGTGCCACCAGAGATGGGCAGGGAGGCGTGGAGCAGTTCTTC	CATRDGQGGVEQFF
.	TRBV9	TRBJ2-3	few	TGTGCCAGCACCGGCGTGGGGGCCAGCTCAGATACGCAGTATTTT	CASTGVGASSDTQYF
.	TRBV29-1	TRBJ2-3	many	TGCAGCGTATCCCTTTACAGGACAGATACGCAGTATTTT	CSVSLYRTDTQYF
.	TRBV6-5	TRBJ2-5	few	TGTGCCAGCAGTGCCAATCGAAGGGCTAAGGAGACCCAGTACTTC	CASSANRRAKETQYF
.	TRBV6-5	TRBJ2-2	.	TGTGCCAGCAGTTTCTCGAACACCGGGGAGCTGTTTTTT	CASSFSNTGELFF
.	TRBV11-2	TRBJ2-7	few	TGTGCCAGCTTAGGTTTCGGTGAGCAGTACTTC	CASLGFGEQYF
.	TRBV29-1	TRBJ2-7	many	TGCAGCGTTGTTGGGAATACCTCCTACGAGCAGTACTTC	CSVVGNTSYEQYF
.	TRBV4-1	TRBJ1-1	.	TGCGCCAGCGATGCGCAGGGGATGCGTGGCGCTGAAGCTTTCTTT	CASDAQGMRGAEAFF
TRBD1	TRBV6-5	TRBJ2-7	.	TGTGCCAGCATGAGTTCGACAGGGACCGGTTACGAGCAGTACTTC	CASMSSTGTGYEQYF
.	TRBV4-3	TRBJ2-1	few	TGCGCCAGCAGCCGAGACACACAGGGCTCCTACAATGAGCAGTTCTTC	CASSRDTQGSYNEQFF
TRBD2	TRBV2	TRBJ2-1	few	TGTGCGGCCCCCTTTGGGGGGACTAGCGATGGCAATGAGCAGTTCTTC	CAAPFGGTSDGNEQFF
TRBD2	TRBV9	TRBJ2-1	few	TGTGCCAGCAGGTCGGGACTAGCGGACTACAATGAGCAGTTCTTC	CASRSGLADYNEQFF
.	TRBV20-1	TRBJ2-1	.	TGCAGTGCTAGGGTCAGAGGGAGTGAGTACAATGAGCAGTTCTTC	CSARVRGSEYNEQFF
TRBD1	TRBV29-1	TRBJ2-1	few	TGCAGCGTTGATATCGCAGGGGGTAGAGTCGATGAGCAGTTCTTC	CSVDIAGGRVDEQFF
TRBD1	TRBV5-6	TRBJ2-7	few	TGTGCCAGCAGCTTGAGCGGACAGGGTTCCTACGAGCAGTACTTC	CASSLSGQGSYEQYF
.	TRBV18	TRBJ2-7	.	TGTGCCAGCTCACCATTCGACAGGTTCAAGTACGAGCAGTACTTC	CASSPFDRFKYEQYF
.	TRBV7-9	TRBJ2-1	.	TGTGCCAGCAGCTCCGGGGTGGACGATGAGCAGTTCTTC	CASSSGVDDEQFF
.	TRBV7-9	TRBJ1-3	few	TGTGCCAGCAGCCCTGCCGCAGGGACCTCTATGACTGGAAACACCATATATTTT	CASSPAAGTSMTGNTIYF
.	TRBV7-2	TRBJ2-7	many	TGTGCCAGCAGCTTCGGACTGGGAAGCTCCTACGAGCAGTACTTC	CASSFGLGSSYEQYF
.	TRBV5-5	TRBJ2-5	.	TGTGCCAGCAGCGGGGCTTTAGGACGGGAACAAGAGACCCAGTACTTC	CASSGALGREQETQYF
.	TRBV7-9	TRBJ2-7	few	TGTGCCAGCAGCTCTCCCGCGGGTATCTACGAGCAGTACTTC	CASSSPAGIYEQYF
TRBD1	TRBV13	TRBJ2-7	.	TGTGCCAGCAGCGGGACAGATGGAAAAAGCCCCTACGAGCAGTACTTC	CASSGTDGKSPYEQYF
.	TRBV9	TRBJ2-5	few	TGTGCCAGCAGCGTAGCGGGGGTTGAAGAGACCCAGTACTTC	CASSVAGVEETQYF
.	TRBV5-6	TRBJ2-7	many	TGTGCCAGCAGCTTATCCGAGGTCACCAACGAGCAGTACTTC	CASSLSEVTNEQYF
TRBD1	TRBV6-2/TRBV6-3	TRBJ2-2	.	TGTGCCAGCGGGACAGGGGAGGCCGGGGAGCTGTTTTTT	CASGTGEAGELFF
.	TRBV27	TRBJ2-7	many	TGTGCCAGCAGCCGCGACCGGGACACAAGCTCCTACGAGCAGTACTTC	CASSRDRDTSSYEQYF
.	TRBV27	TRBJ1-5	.	TGTGCCAGCAGCCACTTCCATACAGGGAGGCAGCCCCAGCATTTT	CASSHFHTGRQPQHF
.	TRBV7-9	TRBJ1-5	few	TGTGCCAGCAGCTTAGGTTCACGGAAAGATCAGCCCCAGCATTTT	CASSLGSRKDQPQHF
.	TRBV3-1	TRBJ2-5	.	TGTGCCAGCAGCCCGTGGGGTGGGCAAGAGACCCAGTACTTC	CASSPWGGQETQYF
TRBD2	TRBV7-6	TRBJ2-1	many	TGTGCCAGCAGCTTAATAAGCGGGAGATTCGATGAGCAGTTCTTC	CASSLISGRFDEQFF
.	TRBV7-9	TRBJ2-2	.	TGTGCCAGCAGCCCCCCTGTGGGGGTGAACACCGGGGAGCTGTTTTTT	CASSPPVGVNTGELFF
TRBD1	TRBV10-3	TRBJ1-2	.	TGTGCCATCAGTGACCGACAGGGGTCGGCTAACTATGGCTACACCTTC	CAISDRQGSANYGYTF
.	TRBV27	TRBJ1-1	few	TGTGCCAGCATTGGTGCAGGAACTGAAGCTTTCTTT	CASIGAGTEAFF
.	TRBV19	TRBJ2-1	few	TGTGCCAGTAGTATAGAAGGGAGCTCCTACAATGAGCAGTTCTTC	CASSIEGSSYNEQFF
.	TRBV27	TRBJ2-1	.	TGTGCCAGCAGTTCAACCGCCTTTGGGAATGAGCAGTTCTTC	CASSSTAFGNEQFF
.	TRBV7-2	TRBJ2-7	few	TGTGCCAGCAGCTTAGCGGCGGGGCCGCCCTCCTACGAGCAGTACTTC	CASSLAAGPPSYEQYF
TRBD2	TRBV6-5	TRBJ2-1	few	TGTGCCAGCAGTTACACAAAAAGCGGGAGGGCAAATGAGCAGTTCTTC	CASSYTKSGRANEQFF
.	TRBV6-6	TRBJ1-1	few	TGTGCCAGCAGTTTACACGGAGAAGGGATCAACACTGAAGCTTTCTTT	CASSLHGEGINTEAFF
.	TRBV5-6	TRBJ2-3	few	TGTGCCAGCAGCTTGTACATGGGAGATACGCAGTATTTT	CASSLYMGDTQYF
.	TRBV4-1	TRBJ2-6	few	TGCGCCAGCAGCCCCTATGAGGGCTCTGGGGCCAACGTCCTGACTTTC	CASSPYEGSGANVLTF
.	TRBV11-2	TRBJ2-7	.	TGTGCCAGCAGCTGGACGGGTTCAAGCTCCTACGAGCAGTACTTC	CASSWTGSSSYEQYF
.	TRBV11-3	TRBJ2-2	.	TGTGCCAGCAGCCCTTCCGGGGGCGGGAGTTGGGTCACCGGGGAGCTGTTTTTT	CASSPSGGGSWVTGELFF
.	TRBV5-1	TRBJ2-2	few	TGCGCCAGCAGCCCGCGTTGGGAGGCGGCGAACACCGGGGAGCTGTTTTTT	CASSPRWEAANTGELFF
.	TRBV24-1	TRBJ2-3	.	TGTGCCACCAGTGAACGTAGCACAGATACGCAGTATTTT	CATSERSTDTQYF
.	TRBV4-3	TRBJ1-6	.	TGCGCCAGCAGCCGAGACATAAATTCACCCCTCCACTTT	CASSRDINSPLHF
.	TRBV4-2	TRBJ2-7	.	TGTGCCAGCAGCCAAGATCCAGAGCGGAGCTCCTACGAGCAGTACTTC	CASSQDPERSSYEQYF
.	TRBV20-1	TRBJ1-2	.	TGCAGTGCTAGAGATATCGATTTCGGGGTTCATGGCTACACCTTC	CSARDIDFGVHGYTF
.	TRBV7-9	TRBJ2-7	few	TGTGCCAGCAGCTTAGCAGAGGGTACGTTCTACGAGCAGTACTTC	CASSLAEGTFYEQYF
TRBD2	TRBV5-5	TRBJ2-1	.	TGTGCCAGCAGCCCGGGACTAGGGGGGAATGAGCAGTTCTTC	CASSPGLGGNEQFF
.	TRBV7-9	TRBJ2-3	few	TGTGCCAGCAGCTTAGTATACACAGATACGCAGTATTTT	CASSLVYTDTQYF
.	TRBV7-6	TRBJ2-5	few	TGTGCCAGCAGCTGGATGCGGGTTCAAGAGACCCAGTACTTC	CASSWMRVQETQYF
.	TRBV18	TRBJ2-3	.	TGTGCCAGCTCACCGCCACGGATGGTGGATACGCAGTATTTT	CASSPPRMVDTQYF
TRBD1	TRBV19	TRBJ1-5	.	TGTGCCAGTAGTATAGATGGGGACAGGGGCAGCAATCAGCCCCAGCATTTT	CASSIDGDRGSNQPQHF
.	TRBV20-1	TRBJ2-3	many	TGCAGTGCTAGGGGCGGGGATTCCCTTCGCACAGATACGCAGTATTTT	CSARGGDSLRTDTQYF
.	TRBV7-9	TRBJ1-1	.	TGTGCCAGCAGCTTAGGGACAACCGGAGCTTTCTTT	CASSLGTTGAFF
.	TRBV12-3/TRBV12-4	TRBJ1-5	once	TGTGCCAGCAGTTTAACCCATGACAGCCAGCATTTT	CASSLTHDSQHF
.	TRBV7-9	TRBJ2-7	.	TGTGCCAGCAGCTTAGGCGGAGGCGGCGGTTACGAGCAGTACTTC	CASSLGGGGGYEQYF
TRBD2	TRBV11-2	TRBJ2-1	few	TGTGCCAGCAGCTCACTAGCGGGGGGCCACAATGAGCAGTTCTTC	CASSSLAGGHNEQFF